This is a list of T cell receptor beta chains from one sample in a study of blood T cell repertoires in COVID-19. Profiling relied on immunoSEQ multiplex PCR, and the TCRdb table lists in-frame clones only, not all of them. In the table there are approximately 230,000 clones, 85% to 90% of which are singletons. Input material: peripheral blood. The origin of the receptors is a man aged 80 or over with acute or convalescent COVID-19. The CDR3 runs from the conserved cysteine through the conserved F or W. A D gene is named only where the DNA matches it firmly. Expanded clones get a size class; other rows say once, few or many, or leave the size out.

>TRBJ2-2|-|TRBV4-2|-
CASSQDSAGGPHGELFF
TGTGCCAGCAGCCAAGATTCCGCCGGGGGGCCCCATGGGGAGCTGTTTTTT
>TRBJ2-7|-|TRBV10-3|TRBD2
CAISFGTSGSYEQYF
TGTGCCATCAGCTTCGGGACTAGCGGGAGTTACGAGCAGTACTTC
>TRBJ2-5|-|TRBV3-1/TRBV3-2|TRBD2
CASSQDQRLAGGSQETQYF
TGTGCCAGCAGCCAAGATCAACGGCTAGCGGGGGGATCCCAAGAGACCCAGTACTTC
>TRBJ2-7|once|TRBV7-2|TRBD2
CASSFLGGRVEQYF
TGTGCCAGCAGCTTCCTCGGCGGGAGGGTTGAGCAGTACTTC
>TRBJ2-4|-|TRBV11-2|TRBD2
CASSLDGRDIQYF
TGTGCCAGCAGCTTAGATGGGAGGGACATTCAGTACTTC
>TRBJ1-3|-|TRBV6-6|-
CASSYLQASSGNTIYF
TGTGCCAGCAGTTACCTCCAGGCCAGCTCTGGAAACACCATATATTTT
>TRBJ2-7|-|TRBV5-6|TRBD1
CASSSGQIYEQYF
TGTGCCAGCAGCTCGGGACAGATCTACGAGCAGTACTTC
>TRBJ2-1|-|TRBV7-2|TRBD1
CASSLATGGNEQFF
TGTGCCAGCAGCTTAGCGACAGGGGGCAATGAGCAGTTCTTC
>TRBJ1-1|once|TRBV11-1|TRBD1
CASSSWTGGTEAFF
TGTGCCAGCAGCTCCTGGACAGGGGGCACTGAAGCTTTCTTT
>TRBJ2-5|-|TRBV7-2|TRBD1
CASSRRQGQETQYF
TGTGCCAGCAGTAGACGACAGGGACAAGAGACCCAGTACTTC
>TRBJ1-1|-|TRBV19|TRBD1
CASCPPQGDAFF
TGTGCCAGTTGTCCTCCACAGGGGGATGCTTTCTTT
>TRBJ1-2|once|TRBV6-5|-
CASSYAGGARYGYTF
TGTGCCAGCAGTTACGCGGGGGGCGCGCGCTATGGCTACACCTTC
>TRBJ1-3|-|TRBV6-5|TRBD1
CASSYAGTAGNTIYF
TGTGCCAGCAGTTACGCCGGGACAGCTGGAAACACCATATATTTT
>TRBJ1-1|-|TRBV7-3|TRBD1
CASSTDRDDTEAFF
TGTGCCAGCAGCACAGACAGGGACGACACTGAAGCTTTCTTT
>TRBJ2-5|-|TRBV7-7|-
CASSLGGATQQETQYF
TGTGCTAGCAGCTTAGGAGGCGCTACGCAGCAAGAGACCCAGTACTTC
>TRBJ1-1|-|TRBV24-1|-
CATSDPAEASEGAEAFF
TGTGCCACCAGTGACCCGGCGGAGGCGAGCGAGGGGGCTGAAGCTTTCTTT
>TRBJ2-7|once|TRBV4-1|TRBD1
CASSLGQGSYEQYF
TGCGCCAGCAGCCTAGGACAGGGTTCCTACGAGCAGTACTTC
>TRBJ1-1|-|TRBV7-3|-
CASSFGTKNTEAFF
TGTGCCAGCAGCTTTGGGACAAAGAACACTGAAGCTTTCTTT
>TRBJ1-2|-|TRBV6-2/TRBV6-3|TRBD1
CASSNMRTGRNYGYTF
TGTGCCAGCAGCAACATGAGGACAGGGAGAAACTATGGCTACACCTTC
>TRBJ1-6|few|TRBV5-1|TRBD1
CASSFRDRNSPLHF
TGCGCCAGCAGCTTCCGGGACAGAAATTCACCCCTCCACTTT
>TRBJ2-2|-|TRBV2|TRBD2
CASSVTSGRGAGELFF
TGTGCCAGCAGTGTGACTAGCGGGAGGGGCGCGGGGGAGCTGTTTTTT
>TRBJ2-7|-|TRBV28|-
CASSFYYEQYF
TGTGCCAGCAGTTTCTACTACGAGCAGTACTTC
>TRBJ2-2|-|TRBV5-1|-
CASSSQHQTGELFF
TGCGCCAGCAGCTCCCAACACCAAACCGGGGAGCTGTTTTTT
>TRBJ2-1|-|TRBV2|-
CASSLTYNEQFF
TGTGCCAGCAGCCTTACCTACAATGAGCAGTTCTTC
>TRBJ2-3|-|TRBV25-1|-
CASSRRTITDTQYF
TGTGCCAGCAGTCGCCGGACTATAACAGATACGCAGTATTTT
>TRBJ2-2|-|TRBV5-1|-
CASSLDYGEIADLMRTGELFF
TGCGCCAGCAGCTTGGACTACGGTGAAATAGCGGATCTTATGAGGACCGGGGAGCTGTTTTTT
>TRBJ1-2|-|TRBV14|-
CASSQVGQGHGYTF
TGTGCCAGCAGCCAAGTTGGGCAGGGCCACGGCTACACCTTC
>TRBJ2-7|-|TRBV24-1|-
CATSEGRARNEQYF
TGTGCCACCAGTGAGGGCAGGGCCAGGAACGAGCAGTACTTC
>TRBJ2-1|-|TRBV19|-
CASQQDPSSYNEQFF
TGTGCCAGCCAACAGGACCCAAGCTCCTACAATGAGCAGTTCTTC
>TRBJ2-3|-|TRBV19|TRBD1
CASGQVRTDTQYF
TGTGCCAGCGGACAGGTTCGCACAGATACGCAGTATTTT
>TRBJ1-2|-|TRBV9|-
CASTLDSANYGYTF
TGTGCCAGCACCCTGGACAGTGCGAACTATGGCTACACCTTC
>TRBJ2-3|-|TRBV19|-
CASSIGRATDTQYF
TGTGCCAGTAGTATAGGACGAGCGACAGATACGCAGTATTTT
>TRBJ2-7|-|TRBV28|-
CASNSALQEQYF
TGTGCCAGCAATAGTGCCCTACAGGAGCAGTACTTC
>TRBJ2-1|-|TRBV11-2|TRBD2
CASSARTSGAEQFF
TGTGCCAGCAGCGCACGGACTAGCGGGGCCGAGCAGTTCTTC
>TRBJ2-6|-|TRBV2|-
CASSPGVSGANVLTF
TGTGCCAGCAGCCCAGGGGTCTCTGGGGCCAACGTCCTGACTTTC
>TRBJ1-2|many|TRBV7-2|TRBD1
CASSPHTPGQGGGYTF
TGTGCCAGCAGCCCGCATACGCCGGGACAGGGGGGCGGCTACACCTTC
>TRBJ2-5|-|TRBV7-9|-
CASSFPGGEMGETQYF
TGTGCCAGCAGCTTTCCCGGTGGAGAAATGGGAGAGACCCAGTACTTC
>TRBJ2-7|-|TRBV7-2|TRBD1
CASSAQQGARSYEQYF
TGTGCCAGCAGCGCACAACAGGGGGCGCGGTCCTACGAGCAGTACTTC
>TRBJ1-2|-|TRBV5-1|-
CASSLAAGDGYTF
TGCGCCAGCAGCTTGGCGGCAGGGGATGGCTACACCTTC
>TRBJ1-5|once|TRBV18|-
CASSPEGVRNQPQHF
TGTGCCAGCTCACCTGAGGGGGTACGGAATCAGCCCCAGCATTTT
>TRBJ2-2|-|TRBV29-1|TRBD2
CSVRIASGANTGELFF
TGCAGCGTTCGTATTGCTAGCGGTGCGAACACCGGGGAGCTGTTTTTT
>TRBJ1-1|-|TRBV28|-
CASSPGGGNTEAFF
TGTGCCAGCAGCCCGGGAGGAGGGAACACTGAAGCTTTCTTT
>TRBJ2-1|-|TRBV7-2|-
CASSLRNEQFF
TGTGCCAGCAGCTTACGGAATGAGCAGTTCTTC
>TRBJ1-2|-|TRBV12-5|-
CASGLESQGYGYTF
TGTGCTAGTGGTTTGGAGTCACAGGGCTATGGCTACACCTTC
>TRBJ1-4|-|TRBV5-1|-
CASSLDTGSNEKLFF
TGCGCCAGCAGCTTGGATACCGGGTCAAATGAAAAACTGTTTTTT
>TRBJ1-2|-|TRBV19|-
CASRIPTSGYGYTF
TGTGCCAGTAGGATTCCGACAAGCGGCTATGGCTACACCTTC
>TRBJ2-4|-|TRBV12-5|TRBD1
CASGDGQGENIQYF
TGTGCTAGTGGCGATGGACAGGGGGAAAACATTCAGTACTTC
>TRBJ2-2|-|TRBV4-3|TRBD2
CASSSRTSGYTGELFF
TGCGCCAGCAGCTCTCGGACTAGCGGGTACACCGGGGAGCTGTTTTTT
>TRBJ1-1|-|TRBV6-6|-
CASRIDTPNTEAFF
TGTGCCAGCAGGATAGACACCCCGAACACTGAAGCTTTCTTT
>TRBJ2-7|-|TRBV6-6|TRBD2
CASSYSPERGREQYF
TGTGCCAGCAGTTACTCCCCCGAGCGGGGACGCGAGCAGTACTTC
>TRBJ2-2|-|TRBV19|-
CASRDSANTGELFF
TGTGCCAGTAGGGACTCTGCGAACACCGGGGAGCTGTTTTTT
>TRBJ1-6|-|TRBV6-5|-
CASSQGWSPLHF
TGTGCCAGCAGTCAGGGTTGGTCACCCCTCCACTTT
>TRBJ2-2|-|TRBV5-1|-
CASSLMGLNTGELFF
TGCGCCAGCAGCTTGATGGGACTTAACACCGGGGAGCTGTTTTTT
>TRBJ1-2|-|TRBV12-5|-
CASGSGNPALGYTF
TGTGCTAGTGGTTCGGGAAACCCAGCCCTTGGCTACACCTTC
>TRBJ1-4|-|TRBV21-1|-
CASSSWTGWSEKLFF
TGTGCCAGCAGCTCCTGGACAGGGTGGAGTGAAAAACTGTTTTTT
>TRBJ1-2|few|TRBV15|TRBD1
CATSRSQGLWRGYTF
TGTGCCACCAGCCGCTCACAGGGGTTGTGGCGTGGCTACACCTTC
>TRBJ1-5|once|TRBV2|TRBD1
CASSEESGQGVNNQPQHF
TGTGCCAGCAGTGAAGAATCGGGCCAGGGGGTAAACAATCAGCCCCAGCATTTT
>TRBJ2-5|-|TRBV7-9|-
CASSLGTSFVQTQYF
TGTGCCAGCAGCTTAGGAACTAGTTTTGTTCAGACCCAGTACTTC
>TRBJ2-2|-|TRBV6-4|-
CASSEQGFTGELFF
TGTGCCAGCAGTGAGCAGGGGTTCACCGGGGAGCTGTTTTTT